Sequencing of this T cell receptor beta chain was carried out in a study of T-cell reconstitution after alpha-beta-depleted transplantation in children. Overall study results and limits: The main origin of T-cell counts and diversity one year after transplant was newly produced T cells. Reports say that about two months after transplant, the alpha-beta T cells came out of several hundred graft clones that had expanded.

Germline V lookup: CDR1 SGDLS, CDR2 YYNGEE. Trimming stripped 4 bases from V and 4 bases from J, with 14 bases between. The CDR3 runs to 15 residues. A TCRbeta library incorporating unique molecular identifiers was prepared. TCRdb called the PCR reads again in MiXCR, with one record for every CDR3 protein. In the table there are about 290,000 distinct CDR3 sequences, roughly a tenth of which are singletons. This clonotype was observed a handful of times. What it binds is not known. This sequence originates from a boy under two years old with acute myeloid leukemia, due to receive a stem cell transplant. Sequenced here: PBMCs, sampled before TCRalphabeta/CD19-depleted stem cell transplant. The genes are TRBV9 and TRBJ2-2; D gene unclear. For the CDR3, the DNA is TGTGCCAGCAGCCCCCGGGCCATACTCACCGGGGAGCTGTTTTTT. It specifies CASSPRAILTGELFF. Complete variable domain (other parts from reference TRBV9 and TRBJ2-2): DSGVTQTPKHLITATGQRVTLRCSPRSGDLSVYWYQQSLDQGLQFLIQYYNGEERAKGNILERFSAQQFPDLHSELNLSSLELGDSALYFCASSPRAILTGELFFGEGSRLTVL.